The present T cell receptor (beta chain) was sequenced within a study of Graves' ophthalmopathy and Graves' hyperthyroidism (dated by TCRdb to 2017 to 2018). Study-level background: Peripheral blood samples were taken at the time of initial diagnosis, before any treatment was given. The study used signatures of the TCR beta repertoire to tell Graves' ophthalmopathy apart from Graves' hyperthyroidism and to predict which patients would progress to ophthalmopathy. In total, under 150 blood samples were TCR-sequenced: fewer than 50 ophthalmopathy, approximately 80 hyperthyroidism and roughly 17 hyperthyroidism-to-ophthalmopathy patients. A discovery set of 95 to 100 patients (under 45 ophthalmopathy, 55 to 60 stable hyperthyroidism) was enrolled to explore V-J signatures distinguishing ophthalmopathy from hyperthyroidism. The independent validation cohort included about 19 hyperthyroidism patients plus 17 patients who later progressed from hyperthyroidism to ophthalmopathy. T-cell repertoires of thyroid tissue and blood were compared in more than five hyperthyroidism patients. Following sample collection, hyperthyroidism patients were given methimazole at a starting dose of 30 mg daily, and ophthalmopathy patients were given high-dose intravenous methylprednisolone. The roughly 99 discovery patients were divided at random into training and test sets in a 7:3 ratio.

Study-wide conclusions, independent of this receptor: Among expanded thyroid clonotypes with frequency above 0.001, most also showed up in blood, which suggests that blood repertoires may reflect the thyroid immune response. Ophthalmopathy was separated from stable hyperthyroidism by the 13-signature model with around 89% sensitivity and roughly 83% specificity in cross-validation and with 80%/75% in the test set. In validation, the model predicted ophthalmopathy progression with 55% to 71% sensitivity and roughly 72% specificity; roughly 11 predicted patients were CT-confirmed with GO in a median of approximately 6.5 months. Sample size was not statistically predetermined, and group allocation was not concealed from the investigators.

For repertoire sequencing, the TCR beta CDR3 regions were amplified from RNA transcripts. The first round of RT-PCR was done with HTBI primers and the Qiagen OneStep RT-PCR kit, and was followed by a second round of multiplex PCR, then size selection and purification. Libraries were sequenced on an Illumina HiSeq2000 using paired-end 100 bp reads. Per the authors' processing: SOAPnuke was used to process the reads, removing any read that contained adapters or uncalled bases, had a mean Phred below 15, or lacked an exact match to the constant primer or identifier. COPE v1.2.5 was used to merge high-quality paired reads. Clonotypes were defined as unique nucleotide sequences and were aligned to IMGT TRB V, D and J references using MiTCR v1.1. Only V-J combinations with frequency above 0.0001 were analysed, covering 99% to 99.2% of repertoires. For each V-J combination, a TCR clonal expansion and chaos score was defined as F50 clonal expansion divided by the chaos observed in the TCRdist matrix. Features were reduced by Welch's t-statistics and random forest to 10 to 15 V-J combinations, which fed a naive Bayes classifier. The Morisita-Horn index was used to measure how similar the thyroid and blood repertoires were. The raw public reads went through TCRdb reprocessing: fastp at Q25, MiXCR clone calling, in-frame beta chains kept. Rows matching on CDR3 protein sequence are summarized as one entry with the most common DNA and genes. It is TCRdb's table, rather than the study itself, that gives the V and J calls and clone size. The sample table holds some 380,000 distinct CDR3 sequences, of which 15% to 17% were seen once. The ten largest clones take up around 6.6% of the sample.

Hyperthyroidism was defined as stable when no progression to ophthalmopathy occurred within 18 months of follow-up. Hyperthyroidism patients were newly diagnosed, with disease duration under 2 months, and aged 18 to 65 years. Patients with other autoimmune diseases, uncontrolled infections, pregnancy or lactation were excluded from the study. Diagnosis was based on clinical symptoms, serum thyroxine, TRAb, thyroid ultrasound and orbital computed tomography. Ficoll-Paque density gradient centrifugation was used to isolate PBMCs from approximately 10 ml of fresh peripheral blood. Total RNA was extracted with Trizol reagent and quality-checked on an Agilent 2100 Bioanalyzer. This clonotype was recorded at least ten times. Its antigen target is currently unknown. Within one base of it there is no much larger clone, and no base qualities were kept. Reading from cysteine to phenylalanine, the CDR3 counts 14 amino acids. Only the CDR3 region is kept as DNA, spanning 42 bases read in frame from base 1. Per the germline V gene, SNHLY is the CDR1 and FYNNEI is the CDR2. V loses 4 bases at its end and J loses 4 bases; junction bases beyond the gene matches: 2.

Sequenced sample: peripheral blood. The sequence came from a woman aged 18-29 years with stable Graves' hyperthyroidism. Donor details come from another sample of the same person, matched by shared clones. The V gene is TRBV2 and the J gene is TRBJ2-2; 8 junctional bases match TRBD2. The CDR3 reads CASSGLAGTGELFF. The DNA reads as follows: TGTGCCAGCAGTGGGCTAGCGGGCACCGGGGAGCTGTTTTTT. Joined to the reference TRBV2 and TRBJ2-2 proteins, this CDR3 gives the full variable domain: EPEVTQTPSHQVTQMGQEVILRCVPISNHLYFYWYRQILGQKVEFLVSFYNNEISEKSEIFDDQFSVERPDGSNFTLKIRSTKLEDSAMYFCASSGLAGTGELFFGEGSRLTVL.